Described below is a single T cell receptor (beta chain) sequence and its context. The entry originates in a study of blood T cell repertoires in COVID-19. At the level of the study: The analysed material was cDNA or gDNA that came from T cells, B-cell-depleted T cells, or PBMCs.

Recovered Cohort 3 donors showed two negative PCRs, clearance, or symptom resolution. The CDR3 sequence is 16 residues long. V lost 0 bases, J lost 1 base, and 5 bases stayed unmatched. Looked up from germline, CDR1 is SGDLS and CDR2 is YYNGEE. Assay: immunoSEQ multiplex PCR; the TCRdb copy retains only in-frame clones and omits some. This sample yields hundreds of thousands of clones, of which around 90% are seen a single time; about 2.4% belongs to the top ten. Sequencing was done on a sample of PBMCs or T cells enriched from blood (not recorded which). This receptor was taken from a man between 60 and 70 years old who had recovered from COVID-19. The rearrangement links TRBV9 to TRBJ1-1, with 8 bases fitting TRBD1. The CDR3: CASSVASTGANTEAFF. The CDR3 DNA is TGTGCCAGCAGCGTAGCCTCGACAGGGGCGAACACTGAAGCTTTCTTT.